Shown below are 8 T cell receptor beta chains from a single sample sequenced in a study of T cell responses to AZD1222 COVID-19 vaccine. Profiling relied on immunoSEQ multiplex PCR, and the TCRdb table lists in-frame clones only, not all of them. This sample has about 150,000 clones, with around 90% found just once. The specimen comprised peripheral blood, sampled 28 days after the second AZD1222 dose. These TCRs come from an adult who received the AZD1222 COVID-19 vaccine.

This clone was recorded once. The rearrangement links TRBV10-3 to TRBJ1-2; D is unresolved. From germline, CDR1 is ENHRY and CDR2 SYGVKD. Trimming shortened V by 5 bases and J by 2 bases, and 18 bases separated the two germline ends. The CDR3 has 16 residues. CDR3 in amino acids: CAISPADYPKNYGYTF. The CDR3 DNA reads TGTGCCATCAGTCCAGCCGACTACCCTAAAAACTATGGCTACACCTTC.

V gene TRBV3-1 (or the pseudogene TRBV3-2) combines with J gene TRBJ2-3; 7 bases agree with TRBD1. This CDR3 has 15 residues. In germline, CDR1 is LGHDT, CDR2 YNNKEL (reference sequence). Trimming took 6 bases from V and 0 from J; bases not matched to a gene: 6. The CDR3 nucleotides are TGTGCCAGCAGGCCTCCGGGACAGAGCACAGATACGCAGTATTTT. Its translation is CASRPPGQSTDTQYF.

The rearrangement uses TRBV10-2 and TRBJ1-5; 8 bases are shared with TRBD1. The CDR3 runs to 13 residues. Germline loops: CDR1 WSHSY, CDR2 SAAADI. J lost 4 bases, V lost 10 bases, and 6 bases had no gene match. CDR3 nucleotides: TGCGCCACCCGGACAGGGAAGAATCAGCCCCAGCATTTT. This gives the protein CATRTGKNQPQHF.

This chain joins TRBV6-2 or TRBV6-3 and TRBJ1-5; D gene uncertain. The length of the CDR3 is 13 residues. Germline CDR1 is MNHEY and CDR2 is SVGEGT. V shed 0 bases and J shed 4 bases, with 4 bases lying between them. CDR3 DNA: TGTGCCAGCAGTTACTCCCTTAATCAGCCCCAGCATTTT. Encoded protein: CASSYSLNQPQHF.

This chain uses TRBV12-3 or TRBV12-4 with TRBJ1-2; unclear D gene. This CDR3 contains 13 residues. Trimming took 3 bases from V and 4 from J, leaving 9 bases between them. CDR3 amino acids: CASSLAGSYGYTF. The CDR3 nucleotides are TGTGCCAGCAGTTTGGCCGGCAGCTATGGCTACACCTTC.

This rearrangement joins TRBV6-1 to TRBJ2-7; the match to TRBD2 covers 10 bases. V gave up 3 bases and J gave up 0 bases; unmatched junction bases: 2. CDR1 is MNHNS, CDR2 SASEGT, per germline. The CDR3 has 15 amino acids. CDR3 bases: TGTGCCAGCAGTGATCTAGCGGGGGCCTCCTACGAGCAGTACTTC. Translation: CASSDLAGASYEQYF.

The V and J genes are TRBV18 and TRBJ1-1; D perhaps matches TRBD1 (5 bases). Germline V CDR1 and CDR2: KGHSH, LQKENI. The CDR3 has 14 residues. Between the trimmed V and J ends, which lost 3 bases and 8 bases, there was a span of 16 bases. The CDR3 coding sequence is TGTGCCAGCTCACCCCTCGGGACCGCAACAGAAGCTTTCTTT. Amino acid sequence: CASSPLGTATEAFF. The entire variable domain, with the rest obtained from reference TRBV18 and TRBJ1-1, is as follows: NAGVMQNPRHLVRRRGQEARLRCSPMKGHSHVYWYRQLPEEGLKFMVYLQKENIIDESGMPKERFSAEFPKEGPSILRIQQVVRGDSAAYFCASSPLGTATEAFFGQGTRLTVV.

The gene calls are TRBV2 and TRBJ1-3, with D tentatively TRBD1 (5 bases). Germline CDR1 SNHLY, CDR2 FYNNEI. The CDR3 is 15 amino acids. The V end was cut by 5 bases, the J end by 0 bases, with 11 bases between. The CDR3 DNA reads as TGTGCCAGCAGTAGGGACGGAAACTCTGGAAACACCATATATTTT. It codes for CASSRDGNSGNTIYF.